This TCR beta chain was recovered during a study of cytomegalovirus exposure and HLA in healthy donors. Whole-study results and caveats: In an earlier analysis, productive rearrangement rates for most beta V segments clustered near 87% or 30%. An analysis that was carried out later associated approximately 17,000 TCR beta sequences with HLA alleles at 0.05 false discovery rate. In a later analysis, a missense DCLRE1C variant was linked to TCR beta V- and J-gene trimming.

The PCR ran on 60 Vbeta and 13 Jbeta primers. Libraries were prepared by immunoSEQ multiplex PCR; TCRdb keeps only in-frame clonotypes and omits some of them. Of about 150,000 clones in the sample, roughly 80% were seen once. Donors counted as nominally healthy when sampled, yet unrecorded immune exposures were likely. V lost 4 bases, J lost 0 bases, and 13 bases lay in between. Per germline, CDR1 MNHNS and CDR2 SASEGT. The CDR3 loop spans 16 amino acids. As concerns this clone: The antigen remains undetermined.

Sequencing was performed on PBMCs. The sequence came from a woman aged 40-49 years in good health and CMV-seronegative. The chain uses TRBV6-1 and TRBJ1-5; D gene unclear. CDR3: CASSAGVPLSNQPQHF. Here the CDR3 DNA reads TGTGCCAGCAGTGCGGGTGTACCCCTTAGCAATCAGCCCCAGCATTTT.